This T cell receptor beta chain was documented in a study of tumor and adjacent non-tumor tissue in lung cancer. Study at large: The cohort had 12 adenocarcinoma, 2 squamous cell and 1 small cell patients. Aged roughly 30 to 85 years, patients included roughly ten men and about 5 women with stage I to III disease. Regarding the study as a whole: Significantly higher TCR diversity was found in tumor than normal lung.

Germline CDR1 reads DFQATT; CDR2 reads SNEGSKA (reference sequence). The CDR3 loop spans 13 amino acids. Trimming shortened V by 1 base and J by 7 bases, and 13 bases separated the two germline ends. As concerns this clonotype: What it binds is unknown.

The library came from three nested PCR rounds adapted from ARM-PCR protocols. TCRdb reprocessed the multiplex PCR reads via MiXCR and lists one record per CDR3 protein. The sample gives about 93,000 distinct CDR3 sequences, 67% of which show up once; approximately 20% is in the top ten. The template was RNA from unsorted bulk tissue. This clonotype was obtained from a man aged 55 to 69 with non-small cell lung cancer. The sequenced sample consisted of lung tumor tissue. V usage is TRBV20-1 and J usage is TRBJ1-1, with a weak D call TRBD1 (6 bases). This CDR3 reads CSARVNRVVEAFF. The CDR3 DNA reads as TGCAGTGCTAGAGTAAACAGGGTGGTTGAAGCTTTCTTT.